This T cell receptor (beta chain) originates from a study of shared T cell receptors in the human thymus. The CDR3 contains 14 residues. With V trimmed by 1 base and J by 3 bases, 1 base remained unmatched. Germline CDR1 LGHNA, CDR2 YSLEER. Produced via immunoSEQ multiplex PCR; TCRdb's table is partial and in-frame only. The top ten hold roughly 0.02% of the sample, which has roughly 410,000 clones, 85% to 95% seen once. The clonotype originates from a human donor. The chain couples TRBV4-3 to TRBJ2-5, with 8 bases aligning to TRBD1. The sample was thymocytes. The CDR3 reads CASSQGQGKETQYF. The DNA for the CDR3 is TGCGCCAGCAGCCAAGGACAGGGGAAAGAGACCCAGTACTTC.